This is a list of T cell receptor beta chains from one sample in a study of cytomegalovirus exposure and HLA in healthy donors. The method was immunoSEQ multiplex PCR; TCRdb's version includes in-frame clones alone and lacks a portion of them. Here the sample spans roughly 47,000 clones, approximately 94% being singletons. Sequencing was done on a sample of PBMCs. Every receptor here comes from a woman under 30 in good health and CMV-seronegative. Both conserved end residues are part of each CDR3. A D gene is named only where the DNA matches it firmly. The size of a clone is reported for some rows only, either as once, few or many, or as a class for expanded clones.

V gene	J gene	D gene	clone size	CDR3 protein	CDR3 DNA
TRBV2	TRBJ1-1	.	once	CASSAGFKGDTEAFF	TGTGCCAGCAGTGCGGGTTTTAAGGGGGACACTGAAGCTTTCTTT
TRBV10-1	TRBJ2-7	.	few	CASSDPGESNEQYF	TGCGCCAGCAGTGACCCAGGGGAGAGCAACGAGCAGTACTTC
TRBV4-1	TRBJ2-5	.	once	CASSPRSQETQYF	TGCGCCAGCAGCCCTAGGTCCCAAGAGACCCAGTACTTC
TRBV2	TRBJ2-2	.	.	CASSEVPDSANTGELFF	TGTGCCAGCAGTGAAGTACCCGACAGCGCGAACACCGGGGAGCTGTTTTTT
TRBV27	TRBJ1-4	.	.	CASSFAGAANEKLFF	TGTGCCAGCAGTTTCGCGGGGGCGGCTAATGAAAAACTGTTTTTT
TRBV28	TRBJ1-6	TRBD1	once	CASIPGQGISYNSPLHF	TGTGCCAGCATTCCGGGACAGGGTATTTCCTATAATTCACCCCTCCACTTT
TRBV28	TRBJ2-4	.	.	CASSLQGEVDIQYF	TGTGCCAGCAGTTTACAGGGTGAGGTAGACATTCAGTACTTC
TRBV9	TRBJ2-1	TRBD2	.	CASSRTLAGAFNEQFF	TGTGCCAGCAGCCGGACGCTAGCGGGGGCTTTCAATGAGCAGTTCTTC
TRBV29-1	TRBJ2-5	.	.	CSGVGGIAETQYF	TGCAGCGGGGTCGGGGGTATCGCAGAGACCCAGTACTTC
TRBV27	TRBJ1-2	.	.	CASSFGEGDYGYTF	TGTGCCAGCAGTTTTGGCGAGGGAGACTATGGCTACACCTTC
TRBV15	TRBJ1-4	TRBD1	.	CATSRDSNTGGATRKLFF	TGTGCCACCAGCAGAGATTCTAATACAGGGGGCGCAACTCGAAAACTGTTTTTT
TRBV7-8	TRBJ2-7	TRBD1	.	CASSLSQGHEQYF	TGTGCCAGCAGCCTCTCACAGGGGCACGAGCAGTACTTC
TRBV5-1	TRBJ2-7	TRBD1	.	CASSLASGGLYEQYF	TGCGCCAGCAGCTTGGCCTCAGGGGGCTTGTACGAGCAGTACTTC
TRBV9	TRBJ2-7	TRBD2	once	CASNKSGSALYEQYF	TGTGCCAGCAACAAAAGCGGGAGTGCCCTCTACGAGCAGTACTTC
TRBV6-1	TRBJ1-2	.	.	CASSEIYGYTF	TGTGCCAGCAGCGAGATCTATGGCTACACCTTC
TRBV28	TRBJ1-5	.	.	CASSSGTRGSNQPQHF	TGTGCCAGCAGTTCTGGGACACGTGGGAGCAATCAGCCCCAGCATTTT
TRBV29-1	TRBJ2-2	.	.	CSAVNTGELFF	TGCAGCGCCGTGAACACCGGGGAGCTGTTTTTT
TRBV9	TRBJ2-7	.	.	CASSADPELYEQYF	TGTGCCAGCAGCGCTGACCCGGAGCTCTACGAGCAGTACTTC
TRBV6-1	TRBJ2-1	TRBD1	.	CASSEGGTGPDEQFF	TGTGCCAGCAGTGAAGGGGGGACAGGGCCCGATGAGCAGTTCTTC
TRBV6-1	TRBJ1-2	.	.	CASSDLTGTTTF	TGTGCCAGCAGCGACTTAACCGGGACAACCACCTTC
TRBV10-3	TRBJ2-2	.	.	CAISESSRLEGAGELFF	TGTGCCATCAGTGAGTCTAGCCGGCTTGAGGGTGCCGGGGAGCTGTTTTTT
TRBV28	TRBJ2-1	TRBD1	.	CASQGGQTYNEQFF	TGTGCCAGCCAAGGGGGACAGACCTACAATGAGCAGTTCTTC
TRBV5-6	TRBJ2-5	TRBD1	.	CASSFGQVLSETQYF	TGTGCCAGCAGCTTTGGACAGGTTTTATCCGAGACCCAGTACTTC
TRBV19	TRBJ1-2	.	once	CASSEENYGYTF	TGTGCCAGTAGTGAAGAGAACTATGGCTACACCTTC
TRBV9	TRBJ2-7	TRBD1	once	CASSLGQGAIYEQYF	TGTGCCAGCAGCTTGGGACAGGGGGCAATCTACGAGCAGTACTTC
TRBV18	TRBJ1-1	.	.	CASSPPGADEAFF	TGTGCCAGCTCACCGCCGGGAGCGGACGAAGCTTTCTTT
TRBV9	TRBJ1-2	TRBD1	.	CASSPRTGGYGYTF	TGTGCCAGCAGCCCGAGGACAGGGGGCTATGGCTACACCTTC
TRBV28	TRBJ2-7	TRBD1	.	CASSSPGQGASYEQYF	TGTGCCAGCAGTTCCCCAGGACAGGGGGCTTCCTACGAGCAGTACTTC
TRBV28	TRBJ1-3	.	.	CASSLLLGGYSGNTIYF	TGTGCCAGCAGTTTACTACTGGGGGGTTACTCTGGAAACACCATATATTTT
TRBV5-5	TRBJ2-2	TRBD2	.	CASSLAVLAGPEGGELFF	TGTGCCAGCAGCTTGGCCGTACTAGCGGGACCCGAGGGCGGGGAGCTGTTTTTT
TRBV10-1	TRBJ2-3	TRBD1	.	CASRAGTGNTDTQYF	TGCGCCAGCAGAGCCGGGACAGGGAACACAGATACGCAGTATTTT
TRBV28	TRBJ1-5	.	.	CASSPTGNSNQPQHF	TGTGCCAGCAGTCCCACAGGGAACAGCAATCAGCCCCAGCATTTT
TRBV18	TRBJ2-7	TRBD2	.	CASSPSGSTEQYF	TGTGCCAGCTCTCCTAGCGGGAGTACCGAGCAGTACTTC
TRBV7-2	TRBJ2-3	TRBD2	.	CASSFPRLAGGSDTQYF	TGTGCCAGCAGCTTTCCTCGACTAGCGGGGGGGTCAGATACGCAGTATTTT
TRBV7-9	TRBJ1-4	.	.	CASSPRQRGHNEKLFF	TGTGCCAGCAGCCCAAGACAGCGCGGACATAATGAAAAACTGTTTTTT
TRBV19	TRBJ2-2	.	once	CASENTGELFF	TGTGCCAGTGAGAATACCGGGGAGCTGTTTTTT